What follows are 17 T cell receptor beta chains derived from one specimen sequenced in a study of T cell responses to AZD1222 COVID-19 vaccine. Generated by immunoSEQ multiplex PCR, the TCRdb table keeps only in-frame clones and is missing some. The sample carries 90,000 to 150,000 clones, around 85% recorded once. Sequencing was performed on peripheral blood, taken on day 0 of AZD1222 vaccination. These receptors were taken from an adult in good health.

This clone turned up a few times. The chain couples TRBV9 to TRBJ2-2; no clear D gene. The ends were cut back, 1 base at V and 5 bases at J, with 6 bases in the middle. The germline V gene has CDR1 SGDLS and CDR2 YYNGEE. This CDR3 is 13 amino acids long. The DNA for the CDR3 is TGTGCCAGCAGCGTATCCCAGACCGGGGAGCTGTTTTTT. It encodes CASSVSQTGELFF.

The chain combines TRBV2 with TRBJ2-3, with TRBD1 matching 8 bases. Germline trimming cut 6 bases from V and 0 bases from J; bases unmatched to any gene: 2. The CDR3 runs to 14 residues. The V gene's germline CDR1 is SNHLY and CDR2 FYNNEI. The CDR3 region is CASRDRVSTDTQYF. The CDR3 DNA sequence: TGTGCCAGCAGGGACAGGGTCAGCACAGATACGCAGTATTTT.

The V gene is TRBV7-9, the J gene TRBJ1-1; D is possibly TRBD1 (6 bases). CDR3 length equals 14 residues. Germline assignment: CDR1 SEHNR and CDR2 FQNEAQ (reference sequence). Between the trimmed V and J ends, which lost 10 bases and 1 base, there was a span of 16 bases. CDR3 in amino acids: CATQGRGANTEAFF. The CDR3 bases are TGTGCCACCCAAGGGCGGGGGGCGAACACTGAAGCTTTCTTT. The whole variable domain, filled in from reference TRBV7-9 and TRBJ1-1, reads DTGVSQNPRHKITKRGQNVTFRCDPISEHNRLYWYRQTLGQGPEFLTYFQNEAQLEKSRLLSDRFSAERPKGSFSTLEIQRTEQGDSAMYLCATQGRGANTEAFFGQGTRLTVV.

The CDR3 DNA reads TGTGCCAGCTCACCCCAGAAAGGGCCCAATCAGCCCCAGCATTTT. This encodes CASSPQKGPNQPQHF. The rearrangement joins TRBV18 to TRBJ1-5; D gene uncertain. CDR1 and CDR2 from the germline V gene are KGHSH and LQKENI. This CDR3 spans 15 amino acids. Trimming stripped 3 bases from V and 3 bases from J, with 12 bases between.

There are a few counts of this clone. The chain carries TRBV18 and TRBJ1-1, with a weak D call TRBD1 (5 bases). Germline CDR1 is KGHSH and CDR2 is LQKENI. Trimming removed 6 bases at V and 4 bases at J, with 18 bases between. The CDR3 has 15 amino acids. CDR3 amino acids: CASSPTRGASTEAFF. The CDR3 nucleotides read TGTGCCAGCTCCCCTACGAGGGGCGCGTCCACTGAAGCTTTCTTT.

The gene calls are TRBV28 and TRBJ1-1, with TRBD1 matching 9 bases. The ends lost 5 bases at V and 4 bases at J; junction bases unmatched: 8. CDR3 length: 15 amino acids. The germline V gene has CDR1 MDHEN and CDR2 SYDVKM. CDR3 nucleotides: TGTGCCAGCAGTCCGCCCCGGACAGGGGCCACTGAAGCTTTCTTT. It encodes CASSPPRTGATEAFF.

The CDR3 here is CATSETGGGNQPQHF. Written as DNA, the CDR3 is TGTGCCACCTCAGAAACAGGAGGGGGTAATCAGCCCCAGCATTTT. The chain employs TRBV28 and TRBJ1-5, with D maybe TRBD1 (6 bases). CDR3 length equals 15 residues. Germline V gives CDR1 MDHEN, CDR2 SYDVKM. Trimming took off 10 bases at V and 4 bases at J, with 20 bases between the two ends.

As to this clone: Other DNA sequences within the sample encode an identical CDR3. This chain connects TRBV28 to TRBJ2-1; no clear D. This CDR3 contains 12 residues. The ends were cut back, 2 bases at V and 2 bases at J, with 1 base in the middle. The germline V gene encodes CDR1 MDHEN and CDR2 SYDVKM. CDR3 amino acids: CASSLTYNEQFF. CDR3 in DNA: TGTGCCAGCAGTTTAACCTACAATGAGCAGTTCTTC.

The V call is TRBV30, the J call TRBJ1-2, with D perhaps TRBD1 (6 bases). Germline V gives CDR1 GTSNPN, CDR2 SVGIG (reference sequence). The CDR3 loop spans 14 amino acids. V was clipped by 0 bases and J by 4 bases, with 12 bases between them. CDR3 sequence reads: CAWSVAGVVYGYTF. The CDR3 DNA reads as TGTGCCTGGAGTGTGGCAGGGGTGGTCTATGGCTACACCTTC.

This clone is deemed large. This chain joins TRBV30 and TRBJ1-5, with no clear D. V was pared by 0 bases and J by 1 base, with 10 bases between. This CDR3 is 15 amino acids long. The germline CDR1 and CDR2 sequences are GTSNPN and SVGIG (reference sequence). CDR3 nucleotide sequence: TGTGCCTGGAGTGTACGAGCGGGGAGCAATCAGCCCCAGCATTTT. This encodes CAWSVRAGSNQPQHF.

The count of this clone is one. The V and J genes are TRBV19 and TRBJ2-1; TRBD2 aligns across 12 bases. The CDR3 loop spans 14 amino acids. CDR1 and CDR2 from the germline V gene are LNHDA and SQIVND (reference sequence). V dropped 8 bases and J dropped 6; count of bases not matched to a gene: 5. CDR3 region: CASSPGLAGNEQFF. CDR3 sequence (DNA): TGTGCCAGTTCCCCGGGACTAGCGGGCAATGAGCAGTTCTTC.

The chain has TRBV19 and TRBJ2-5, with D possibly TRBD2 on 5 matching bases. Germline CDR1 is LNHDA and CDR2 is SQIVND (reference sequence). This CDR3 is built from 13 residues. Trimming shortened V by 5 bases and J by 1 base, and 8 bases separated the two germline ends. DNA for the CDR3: TGTGCCAGTAGTCAGAGGGCCCAAGAGACCCAGTACTTC. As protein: CASSQRAQETQYF.

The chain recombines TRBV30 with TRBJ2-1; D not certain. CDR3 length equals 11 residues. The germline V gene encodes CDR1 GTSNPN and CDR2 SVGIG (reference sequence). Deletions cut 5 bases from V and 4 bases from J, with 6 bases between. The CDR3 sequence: CAWGRYNEQFF. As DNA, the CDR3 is TGTGCCTGGGGGCGGTACAATGAGCAGTTCTTC.

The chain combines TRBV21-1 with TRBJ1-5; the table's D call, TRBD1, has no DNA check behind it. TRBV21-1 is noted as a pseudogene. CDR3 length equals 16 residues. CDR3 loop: CASSPTARGSNQPQHF. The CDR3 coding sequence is TGTGCCAGCAGCCCCACGGCGAGGGGGAGCAATCAGCCCCAGCATTTT.

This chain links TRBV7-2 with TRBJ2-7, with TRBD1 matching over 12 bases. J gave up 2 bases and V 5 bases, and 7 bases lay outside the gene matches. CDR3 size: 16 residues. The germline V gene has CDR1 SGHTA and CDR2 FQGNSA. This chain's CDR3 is CASSPGTGGKTYEQYF. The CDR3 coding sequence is TGTGCCAGCAGCCCAGGGACAGGGGGCAAAACCTACGAGCAGTACTTC.

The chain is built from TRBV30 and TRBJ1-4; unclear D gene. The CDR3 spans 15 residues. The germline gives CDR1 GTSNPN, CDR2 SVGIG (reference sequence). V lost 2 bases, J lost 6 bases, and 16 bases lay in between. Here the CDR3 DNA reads TGTGCCTGGAGTTCCCGCGGAGGGATGGATGAAAAACTGTTTTTT. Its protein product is CAWSSRGGMDEKLFF.

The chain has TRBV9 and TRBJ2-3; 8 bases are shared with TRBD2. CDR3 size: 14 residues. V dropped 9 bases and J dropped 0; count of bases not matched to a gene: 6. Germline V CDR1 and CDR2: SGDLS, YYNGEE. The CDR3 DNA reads TGTGCCACCTCAGCGGGAGATAGCACAGATACGCAGTATTTT. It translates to CATSAGDSTDTQYF.